These 16 T cell receptor beta chains share one sample of origin, sequenced in a study of T-cell reconstitution after alpha-beta-depleted transplantation in children. Preparation of the TCRbeta library involved a method that used unique molecular identifiers. TCRdb passed the PCR reads through MiXCR, listing each CDR3 protein once. The sample has 640,000 or so distinct CDR3 sequences, approximately 16% seen once. Sequences were derived from PBMCs from the stem cell graft donor, sampled from the stem cell graft. Receptor source: a human donor who donated a stem cell graft to a child with acute myeloid leukemia.

This clonotype was recorded at least ten times. V and J are TRBV20-1 and TRBJ2-1; TRBD2 is a possible D gene (6 bases). This CDR3 has 15 residues. Germline values: CDR1 DFQATT, CDR2 SNEGSKA (reference sequence). The V end lost 5 bases, the J end lost 0 bases, and 14 bases lay between the germline ends. The CDR3 here is CSAGDSLSSYNEQFF. The CDR3 bases are TGCAGTGCTGGGGACTCCCTGAGCTCCTACAATGAGCAGTTCTTC.

This chain links TRBV29-1 with TRBJ2-1, with TRBD1 matching over 7 bases. Losses at the gene ends were 7 bases for V and 2 bases for J; bases not matched to a gene: 8. This CDR3 spans 14 amino acids. The germline V gene encodes CDR1 SQVTM and CDR2 ANQGSEA. DNA for the CDR3: TGCAGCGGGAAAGACAGGGTTACCTACAATGAGCAGTTCTTC. As protein: CSGKDRVTYNEQFF.

This clonotype occurred many times. The chain links TRBV28 to TRBJ2-7; 8 bases match TRBD1. Germline CDR1 is MDHEN and CDR2 is SYDVKM. V was pared by 6 bases and J by 1 base, with 2 bases of the junction left unmatched. There are 13 residues in the CDR3. The CDR3 is CASRRDRSYEQYV. DNA for the CDR3: TGTGCCAGCAGACGGGACAGGTCCTACGAGCAGTACGTC.

The V gene is TRBV5-1, the J gene TRBJ2-1, with 9 bases that match TRBD2. The CDR3 runs 15 residues. J lost 8 bases, V lost 4 bases, and 10 bases had no gene match. Germline V gene data show CDR1 as SGHRS and CDR2 as YFSETQ. This CDR3 reads CASSPSGGPRDEQFF. CDR3 in DNA: TGCGCCAGCAGCCCCAGCGGGGGGCCGAGAGATGAGCAGTTCTTC.

The rearrangement links TRBV20-1 to TRBJ2-7; 9 positions match TRBD1. V trimming: 3 bases; J trimming: 5 bases; junction bases outside the gene matches: 8. The germline gives CDR1 DFQATT, CDR2 SNEGSKA (reference sequence). This CDR3 has 14 residues. The DNA for the CDR3 is TGCAGTGCTAGTTCCGGGACAGGGTTCGACGAGCAGTACTTC. It encodes CSASSGTGFDEQYF.

This clonotype has ten or more counts. The chain couples TRBV20-1 to TRBJ1-2, with D perhaps TRBD1 (6 bases). The CDR3 is made up of 15 amino acids. Between the trimmed V and J ends, which lost 0 bases and 3 bases, there was a span of 14 bases. Germline CDR1 and CDR2: DFQATT and SNEGSKA (reference sequence). CDR3 sequence: CSARDARGSDYGYTF. The CDR3 DNA reads as TGCAGTGCTAGAGATGCCAGGGGATCAGACTATGGCTACACCTTC.

This clonotype is a singleton in its sample. The chain has TRBV5-5 and TRBJ1-1, with D hard to call. Deletions cut 6 bases from V and 4 bases from J, with 13 bases between. Germline CDR1 is SGHKS and CDR2 is YYEKEE (reference sequence). The CDR3 length is 13 residues. The CDR3 loop is CASNPRAGTEAFF. In DNA, the CDR3 is TGTGCCAGCAACCCCCGGGCGGGCACTGAAGCTTTCTTT. The whole variable domain, remainder taken from reference TRBV5-5 and TRBJ1-1, is DAGVTQSPTHLIKTRGQQVTLRCSPISGHKSVSWYQQVLGQGPQFIFQYYEKEERGRGNFPDRFSARQFPNYSSELNVNALLLGDSALYLCASNPRAGTEAFFGQGTRLTVV.

This clonotype was recorded many times. A much bigger clone sits one base away, suggesting this may be a read error. The genes are TRBV20-1 and TRBJ2-5, with D uncertain. The CDR3 covers 11 residues. Per the germline V gene, CDR1 is DFQATT and CDR2 is SNEGSKA (reference sequence). The CDR3 nucleotides are TGCAGTGCCCAGGACCAAGAGACCCATTACTTC. Translation: CSAQDQETHYF.

The rearrangement links TRBV4-2 to TRBJ1-5, with 8 nucleotides matching TRBD1. The CDR3 spans 15 residues. The ends lost 4 bases at V and 5 bases at J; junction bases unmatched: 7. The germline V gene encodes CDR1 LGHNA and CDR2 YNFKEQ. CDR3 DNA sequence: TGTGCCAGCAGCCTCGGACAGGGCCAGGATCAGCCCCAGCATTTT. This encodes CASSLGQGQDQPQHF.

The genes are TRBV7-9 and TRBJ1-1; D remains ambiguous. The CDR3 sequence is 15 residues long. Germline V CDR1 and CDR2: SEHNR, FQNEAQ (reference sequence). The V and J ends lost 5 bases and 1 base respectively, with 14 bases between them. The chain's CDR3 is CASSTRTESNTEAFF. Here the CDR3 DNA reads TGTGCCAGCAGCACCAGGACGGAATCGAACACTGAAGCTTTCTTT.

This clonotype was observed a few times. V gene TRBV7-2 combines with J gene TRBJ2-3; D might be TRBD2 (6 bases). Germline V gene sequence: CDR1 SGHTA, CDR2 FQGNSA. V shed 8 bases and J shed 4 bases, with 13 bases lying between them. The CDR3 is made up of 13 amino acids. The CDR3 protein is CASGAGPSDTQYF. The CDR3 coding sequence is TGTGCCAGCGGGGCGGGGCCGTCAGATACGCAGTATTTT.

The chain is built from TRBV5-1 and TRBJ2-1; D is tentatively TRBD1 or TRBD2 (5 bases each). Between the trimmed V and J ends, which lost 4 bases and 4 bases, there was a span of 12 bases. The germline CDR1 and CDR2 sequences are SGHRS and YFSETQ. This CDR3 has 14 amino acids. The CDR3 DNA reads TGCGCCAGCAGCGGGGGTTCGAAATACAATGAGCAGTTCTTC. This sequence encodes CASSGGSKYNEQFF.

The gene calls are TRBV12-5 and TRBJ1-1; 9 bases align to TRBD1. The CDR3 has 13 amino acids. V was pared by 7 bases and J by 5 bases, with 5 bases of the junction left unmatched. Germline CDR1 is LGHNT and CDR2 is FRNRAP. The chain's CDR3 is CASVFGQGTEAFF. In DNA, the CDR3 is TGTGCTAGTGTTTTCGGACAGGGGACTGAAGCTTTCTTT.

This clonotype occurred many times. The chain couples TRBV4-2 to TRBJ1-2; 7 bases line up with TRBD1. The CDR3 contains 14 residues. The germline gives CDR1 LGHNA, CDR2 YNFKEQ. J lost 6 bases, V lost 0 bases, and 4 bases had no gene match. The CDR3 bases are TGTGCCAGCAGCCAAGAGAGAACAGGGGATGGCTACACCTTC. This codes for CASSQERTGDGYTF.

The chain is built from TRBV5-1 and TRBJ2-7, with 7 bases fitting TRBD1. Trimming at V came to 0 bases and at J to 4 bases, leaving 7 bases not matched to a gene. The CDR3 is 15 residues long. Germline V gene sequence: CDR1 SGHRS, CDR2 YFSETQ. CDR3 nucleotides: TGCGCCAGCAGCTTGGGACAGGGAAGTCGGTACGAGCAGTACTTC. This translates into CASSLGQGSRYEQYF.

The chain uses TRBV4-3 and TRBJ1-2, with no clear D. This CDR3 has 12 amino acids. Trimming left V 3 bases short and J 1 base short, with 3 bases between. From germline, CDR1 is LGHNA and CDR2 YSLEER. CDR3 region: CASSHVNYGYTF. Here the CDR3 DNA reads TGCGCCAGCAGCCACGTTAACTATGGCTACACCTTC.